These 9 T cell receptor beta chains were all obtained from the same sample, sequenced in a study of blood T cell repertoires in COVID-19. Measured with immunoSEQ multiplex PCR; TCRdb has only the in-frame clones, and not every one. This table has about 98,000 clones, over 85% appearing once. What was sequenced was peripheral blood. Every receptor here comes from a woman between 45 and 60 years old with COVID-19, enrolled during active disease.

The V and J genes are TRBV5-1 and TRBJ1-2, with 8 bases matching TRBD1. This CDR3 has 14 amino acids. Germline V CDR1 and CDR2: SGHRS, YFSETQ. Trimming took 5 bases from V and 2 from J; bases not matched to a gene: 5. CDR3 amino acids: CASRAGGSNYGYTF. The CDR3, as DNA: TGCGCCAGCAGGGCAGGGGGCTCCAACTATGGCTACACCTTC.

The chain has TRBV13 and TRBJ2-3; 7 bases agree with TRBD2. V dropped 4 bases and J dropped 6; count of bases not matched to a gene: 16. The germline V gene has CDR1 PRHDT and CDR2 FYEKMQ (reference sequence). There are 17 residues in the CDR3. The CDR3: CASSSPPQRGLQDTQYF. CDR3 DNA: TGTGCCAGCAGCTCCCCCCCCCAGCGGGGCCTTCAGGATACGCAGTATTTT.

This clone occurred once. The chain has TRBV27 and TRBJ2-1, with 8 bases that match TRBD1. The CDR3 is made up of 15 amino acids. CDR1 and CDR2 (germline): MNHEY, SMNVEV (reference sequence). Germline trimming cut 6 bases from V and 4 bases from J; bases unmatched to any gene: 8. For the CDR3, the DNA is TGTGCCAGCAGGGTCGGACAGGGAGTGTACAATGAGCAGTTCTTC. It specifies CASRVGQGVYNEQFF.

This chain joins TRBV6-5 and TRBJ1-2; 9 bases match TRBD1. V trimming: 2 bases; J trimming: 6 bases; junction bases outside the gene matches: 7. In germline, CDR1 is MNHEY, CDR2 SVGAGI. The CDR3 length is 15 residues. CDR3 in amino acids: CASSYRGQGTDGYTF. In DNA form, the CDR3 reads TGTGCCAGCAGTTACAGGGGACAGGGTACGGATGGCTACACCTTC.

DNA for the CDR3: TGTGCCAGCAGTTTAAGCGTCCGACAGCCCCAGCATTTT. Translating it yields CASSLSVRQPQHF. The chain employs TRBV28 and TRBJ1-5; D ambiguous. This CDR3 has 13 amino acids. The V gene's germline CDR1 is MDHEN and CDR2 SYDVKM. The V end was cut by 2 bases, the J end by 7 bases, with 9 bases between. Full variable domain (remainder filled in from reference TRBV28 and TRBJ1-5): DVKVTQSSRYLVKRTGEKVFLECVQDMDHENMFWYRQDPGLGLRLIYFSYDVKMKEKGDIPEGYSVSREKKERFSLILESASTNQTSMYLCASSLSVRQPQHFGDGTRLSIL.

The gene calls are TRBV5-4 and TRBJ2-3; 8 nucleotides line up with TRBD2. The CDR3 extends over 18 amino acids. Losses at the gene ends were 1 base for V and 2 bases for J; bases not matched to a gene: 12. Germline CDR1 reads SGHNT; CDR2 reads YYREEE (reference sequence). Written as DNA, the CDR3 is TGTGCCAGCAGCTTGTCCCGCTTCGGGGGGGCGGCCACAGATACGCAGTATTTT. This sequence encodes CASSLSRFGGAATDTQYF.

The V gene is TRBV6-5, the J gene TRBJ2-5; TRBD2 matches at 8 bases. CDR3 length equals 14 residues. In germline, CDR1 is MNHEY, CDR2 SVGAGI. The trim removed 10 bases at V and 4 bases at J, leaving 11 bases unmatched. The CDR3 loop is CAIQLGGTRETQYF. The CDR3 region has the DNA TGTGCCATCCAGTTGGGGGGGACTAGAGAGACCCAGTACTTC.

The CDR3 DNA follows: TGTGCCTGGAGTATGACAGGGAACACCAATCAGCCCCAGCATTTT. Translated, it gives CAWSMTGNTNQPQHF. V usage is TRBV30 and J usage is TRBJ1-5; 7 bases align to TRBD1. This CDR3 comprises 15 residues. The V and J ends lost 2 bases and 3 bases, in that order; junction bases with no gene match: 7. Germline V gives CDR1 GTSNPN, CDR2 SVGIG (reference sequence).

The chain has TRBV6-5 and TRBJ2-3; 8 nucleotides align to TRBD2. The CDR3 loop spans 14 amino acids. Germline V gives CDR1 MNHEY, CDR2 SVGAGI. J lost 9 bases, V lost 5 bases, and 10 bases had no gene match. The CDR3 protein is CASSPGGTAGTQYF. The CDR3 region has the DNA TGTGCCAGCAGTCCGGGGGGGACCGCAGGGACGCAGTATTTT.